The 18 T cell receptor beta chains in this list originate from one sample, sequenced in a study of CD8 T cells in Susac syndrome. After extraction with the RNeasy kit, 0.5 to 1 ug of the RNA was reverse transcribed using random hexamers. Each CDR3 protein gets one entry after TCRdb re-called the immunoSEQ multiplex PCR reads with MiXCR. The table records about 190,000 distinct CDR3 sequences, over 90% of them present only once. Sequenced: CD8+ T cells from PBMCs. These receptors all stem from a human donor with Susac syndrome.

A few counts support this clonotype. The chain recombines TRBV10-3 with TRBJ2-5; no clear D. V lost 3 bases and J 0 bases, leaving 5 bases between the germline ends. Germline lookup yields CDR1 ENHRY and CDR2 SYGVKD. The CDR3 is 13 amino acids. CDR3 in DNA: TGTGCCATCAGTGACGGACACCAAGAGACCCAGTACTTC. Residues: CAISDGHQETQYF.

This chain links TRBV9 with TRBJ2-5; a weak D match, TRBD1 (6 bases). This CDR3 spans 14 amino acids. The V and J ends lost 2 bases and 4 bases respectively, with 12 bases between them. CDR1 is SGDLS, CDR2 YYNGEE, per germline. The CDR3 region is CASSVTGNGETQYF. As DNA, the CDR3 is TGTGCCAGCAGCGTTACAGGGAATGGAGAGACCCAGTACTTC.

This chain links TRBV5-4 with TRBJ2-7, with a tentative D call TRBD1 (5 bases). Germline V CDR1 and CDR2: SGHNT, YYREEE (reference sequence). V was cut by 0 bases and J by 3 bases, with 13 bases left in between. This CDR3 spans 15 amino acids. The CDR3 loop is CASSLGAGIGYEQYF. In DNA, the CDR3 is TGTGCCAGCAGCTTGGGTGCAGGGATAGGCTACGAGCAGTACTTC.

The CDR3 protein is CASSESIYNEQFF. The CDR3 DNA reads TGCGCCAGCAGTGAGTCAATATACAATGAGCAGTTCTTC. This chain uses TRBV10-2 with TRBJ2-1; D is uncertain. This CDR3 region has 13 residues. V was cut by 0 bases and J by 4 bases, with 4 bases left in between. Germline CDR1 and CDR2: WSHSY and SAAADI.

The rearrangement uses TRBV30 and TRBJ2-5, with D tentatively TRBD1 (6 bases). CDR1 and CDR2 from the germline V gene are GTSNPN and SVGIG (reference sequence). The CDR3 spans 13 residues. Trimming took 3 bases from V and 5 from J, leaving 13 bases between them. CDR3 in DNA: TGTGCCTGGAGACTACAGGGAGCCGAGACCCAGTACTTC. The encoded protein is CAWRLQGAETQYF.

The chain joins TRBV4-1 to TRBJ1-3; no definite D call. V was clipped by 1 base and J by 0 bases, with 4 bases between them. The CDR3 loop spans 14 amino acids. Germline CDR1 reads MGHRA; CDR2 reads YSYEKL. CDR3 in DNA: TGCGCCAGCAGCCAAGGAGACTCTGGAAACACCATATATTTT. Translating it yields CASSQGDSGNTIYF.

The chain is built from TRBV4-1 and TRBJ2-7, with 9 bases that match TRBD2. The V gene's germline CDR1 is MGHRA and CDR2 YSYEKL. CDR3 length: 15 residues. V lost 1 base and J lost 6; bases outside the gene matches: 7. The CDR3 DNA reads as TGCGCCAGCAGCCAAGTAATAGCGGGGGAAAGCGAGCAGTACTTC. Protein: CASSQVIAGESEQYF.

This rearrangement joins TRBV4-1 to TRBJ1-2; 11 bases fit TRBD1. CDR1 and CDR2 (germline): MGHRA, YSYEKL. CDR3 length equals 18 residues. Losses at the gene ends were 6 bases for V and 0 bases for J; bases not matched to a gene: 12. CDR3 in DNA: TGCGCCAGCAGATACGGTCGGGACAGGGGGAAAACTAACTATGGCTACACCTTC. It yields the protein CASRYGRDRGKTNYGYTF.

The CDR3 here is CASSQGLNNSPLHF. CDR3 nucleotides: TGTGCCAGCAGCCAGGGCCTTAACAATTCACCCCTCCACTTT. The chain combines TRBV7-6 with TRBJ1-6; D is possibly TRBD1 (5 bases). Trimming pared 5 bases from V and 7 bases from J, leaving 12 bases between. The CDR3 has 14 amino acids. CDR1 is SGHVS and CDR2 is FNYEAQ in the germline V gene.

This clonotype was seen only once. The rearrangement joins TRBV20-1 to TRBJ2-7, with 9 bases lining up with TRBD1. This CDR3 has 17 amino acids. Trimming took 3 bases from V and 3 from J; bases not matched to a gene: 15. Germline CDR1 and CDR2: DFQATT and SNEGSKA (reference sequence). This chain's CDR3 is CSARDLRDRVGLYEQYF. In DNA, the CDR3 is TGCAGTGCTAGGGATCTAAGGGACAGGGTGGGACTCTACGAGCAGTACTTC.

The chain carries TRBV12-3 or TRBV12-4 and TRBJ2-5; possible D gene TRBD2, 5 bases. This CDR3 spans 15 amino acids. V gave up 2 bases and J gave up 4 bases, with 14 bases separating them. CDR3 amino acids: CASSLNLAAGETQYF. CDR3 sequence (DNA): TGTGCCAGCAGTTTAAACTTGGCGGCGGGAGAGACCCAGTACTTC.

Here the CDR3 reads CASSLALAAGAFF. DNA of the CDR3: TGCGCCAGCAGCTTGGCCCTGGCCGCTGGAGCTTTCTTT. The V call is TRBV5-1, the J call TRBJ1-1; D remains unclear. V was pared by 0 bases and J by 10 bases, with 13 bases between. Germline CDR1 and CDR2: SGHRS and YFSETQ. CDR3 size: 13 residues.

This chain links TRBV28 with TRBJ2-7; 7 bases are shared with TRBD1. Per the germline V gene, CDR1 is MDHEN and CDR2 is SYDVKM. There are 15 residues in the CDR3. Trimming cost V 7 bases and J 0 bases; bases outside gene matches: 9. CDR3: CASTFPGQISYEQYF. The CDR3 region has the DNA TGTGCCAGCACCTTTCCGGGACAGATCTCCTACGAGCAGTACTTC.

V usage is TRBV19 and J usage is TRBJ1-2; D is possibly TRBD1 (5 bases). Germline V gene data show CDR1 as LNHDA and CDR2 as SQIVND (reference sequence). Trimming took off 3 bases at V and 6 bases at J, with 11 bases between the two ends. The CDR3 contains 13 residues. The CDR3 DNA reads as TGTGCCAGTAGTATTACGACAGCCCATGGCTACACCTTC. Its protein product is CASSITTAHGYTF. Combining the CDR3 with reference TRBV19 and TRBJ1-2 gives the whole variable domain DGGITQSPKYLFRKEGQNVTLSCEQNLNHDAMYWYRQDPGQGLRLIYYSQIVNDFQKGDIAEGYSVSREKKESFPLTVTSAQKNPTAFYLCASSITTAHGYTFGSGTRLTVV.

CDR3 nucleotides: TGTGCCAGCAGCTCCAGGGAGGAAACCGGGGAGCTGTTTTTT. It yields the protein CASSSREETGELFF. The J gene is TRBJ2-2, the V gene TRBV13, with D possibly being TRBD2 (6 bases). The CDR3 has 14 amino acids. Trimming took 4 bases from V and 5 from J, leaving 11 bases between them. Per germline, CDR1 PRHDT and CDR2 FYEKMQ (reference sequence). The variable domain in full, completed from reference TRBV13 and TRBJ2-2, reads AAGVIQSPRHLIKEKRETATLKCYPIPRHDTVYWYQQGPGQDPQFLISFYEKMQSDKGSIPDRFSAQQFSDYHSELNMSSLELGDSALYFCASSSREETGELFFGEGSRLTVL.

CDR3 amino acids: CASRGEGSEKLFF. Written as DNA, the CDR3 is TGTGCCAGCAGGGGTGAGGGGAGTGAAAAACTGTTTTTT. The chain joins TRBV27 to TRBJ1-4; weak D call: TRBD1 (5 bases). The CDR3 has 13 amino acids. Germline CDR1 and CDR2: MNHEY and SMNVEV (reference sequence). The V end was cut by 6 bases, the J end by 7 bases, with 12 bases between.

The V gene is TRBV4-2, the J gene TRBJ2-2; tentatively, D is TRBD2 (6 bases). V lost 7 bases and J lost 2, with 11 bases in between. The CDR3 contains 14 residues. Germline lookup yields CDR1 LGHNA and CDR2 YNFKEQ. The CDR3, as DNA: TGTGCCAGCATTGTAGCGGTAAACACCGGGGAGCTGTTTTTT. Protein: CASIVAVNTGELFF.

The chain couples TRBV7-3 to TRBJ2-2; D is perhaps TRBD2 (5 bases). CDR1 SGHTA and CDR2 FQGTGA come from the germline V gene. The CDR3 runs to 14 residues. Trimming pared 8 bases from V and 6 bases from J, leaving 16 bases between. The CDR3 sequence is CASQPGLLSGELFF. In nucleotides, the CDR3 is TGTGCCAGCCAACCCGGACTTTTGTCCGGGGAGCTGTTTTTT.